The sequence of this T cell receptor (beta chain) was determined in a study of CDR3 diversity in severe acne. TCRdb reprocessed the PCR reads via MiXCR and lists one record per CDR3 protein. The repertoire consists of 65,000 to 95,000 distinct CDR3 sequences, with 45% to 65% occurring once and the leading ten covering 13% to 15%. Trimming pared 4 bases from V and 15 bases from J, leaving 15 bases between. This CDR3 contains 12 residues. CDR1 and CDR2 (germline): KGHDR, SFDVKD. The chain uses TRBV24-1 and TRBJ2-1; a weak D match, TRBD2 (6 bases). Sequenced input: blood. The source is a male donor in good health, without acne. The CDR3: CATSESGTQLFF. The CDR3 DNA reads as TGTGCCACCAGTGAATCAGGGACTCAGCTGTTCTTC.